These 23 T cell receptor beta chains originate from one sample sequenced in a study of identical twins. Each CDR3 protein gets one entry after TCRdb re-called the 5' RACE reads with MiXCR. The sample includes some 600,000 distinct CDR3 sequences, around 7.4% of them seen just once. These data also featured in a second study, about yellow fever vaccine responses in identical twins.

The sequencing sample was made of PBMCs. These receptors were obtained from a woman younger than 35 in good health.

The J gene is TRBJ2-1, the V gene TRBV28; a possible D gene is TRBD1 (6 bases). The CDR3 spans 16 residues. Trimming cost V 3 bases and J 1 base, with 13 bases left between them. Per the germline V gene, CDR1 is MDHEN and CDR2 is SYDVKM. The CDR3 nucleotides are TGTGCCAGCAGTTTCAACCTCGACAGGTCCTACAATGAGCAGTTCTTC. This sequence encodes CASSFNLDRSYNEQFF.

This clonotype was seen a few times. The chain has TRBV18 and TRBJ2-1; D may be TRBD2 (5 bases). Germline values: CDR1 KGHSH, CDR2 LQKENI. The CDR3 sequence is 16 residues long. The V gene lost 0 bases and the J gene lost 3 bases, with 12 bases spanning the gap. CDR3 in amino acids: CASSPPGGTIYNEQFF. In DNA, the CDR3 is TGTGCCAGCTCACCACCTGGAGGAACTATCTACAATGAGCAGTTCTTC.

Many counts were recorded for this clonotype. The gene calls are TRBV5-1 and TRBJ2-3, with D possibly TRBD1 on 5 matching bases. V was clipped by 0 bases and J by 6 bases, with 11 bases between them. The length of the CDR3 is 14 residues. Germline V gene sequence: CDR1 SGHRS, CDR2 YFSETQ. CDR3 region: CASSLEAPGDTQYF. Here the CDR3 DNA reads TGCGCCAGCAGCTTGGAGGCCCCAGGGGATACGCAGTATTTT.

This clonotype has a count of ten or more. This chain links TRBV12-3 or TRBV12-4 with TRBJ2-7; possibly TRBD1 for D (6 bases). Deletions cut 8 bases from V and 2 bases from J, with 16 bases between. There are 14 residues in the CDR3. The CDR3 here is CASGLGANPYEQYF. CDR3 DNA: TGTGCCAGCGGGCTGGGGGCTAACCCCTACGAGCAGTACTTC.

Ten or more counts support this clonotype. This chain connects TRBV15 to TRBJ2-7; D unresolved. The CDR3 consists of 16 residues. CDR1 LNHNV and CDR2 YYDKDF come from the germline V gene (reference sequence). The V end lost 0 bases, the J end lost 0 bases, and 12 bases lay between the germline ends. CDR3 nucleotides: TGTGCCACCAGCAGAGATCAATTGACGGGCTCCTACGAGCAGTACTTC. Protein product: CATSRDQLTGSYEQYF.

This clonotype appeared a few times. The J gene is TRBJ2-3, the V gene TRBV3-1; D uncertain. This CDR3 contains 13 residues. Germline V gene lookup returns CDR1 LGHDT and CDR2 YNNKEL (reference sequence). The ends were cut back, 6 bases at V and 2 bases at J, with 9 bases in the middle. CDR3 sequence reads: CASRPMNTDTQYF. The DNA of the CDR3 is TGTGCCAGCAGACCAATGAACACAGATACGCAGTATTTT.

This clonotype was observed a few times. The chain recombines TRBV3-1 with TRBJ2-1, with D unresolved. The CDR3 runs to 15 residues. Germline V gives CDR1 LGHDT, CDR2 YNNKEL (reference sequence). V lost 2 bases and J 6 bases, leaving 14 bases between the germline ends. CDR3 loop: CASSQSLFSTNEQFF. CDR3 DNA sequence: TGTGCCAGCAGCCAAAGCCTATTCAGTACCAATGAGCAGTTCTTC.

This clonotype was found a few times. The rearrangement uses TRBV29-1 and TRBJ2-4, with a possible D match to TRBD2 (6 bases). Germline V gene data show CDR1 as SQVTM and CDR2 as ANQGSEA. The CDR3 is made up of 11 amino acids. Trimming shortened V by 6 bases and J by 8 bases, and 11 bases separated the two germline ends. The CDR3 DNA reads TGCAGCGTGCAGCGGGTAGACATTCAGTACTTC. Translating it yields CSVQRVDIQYF.

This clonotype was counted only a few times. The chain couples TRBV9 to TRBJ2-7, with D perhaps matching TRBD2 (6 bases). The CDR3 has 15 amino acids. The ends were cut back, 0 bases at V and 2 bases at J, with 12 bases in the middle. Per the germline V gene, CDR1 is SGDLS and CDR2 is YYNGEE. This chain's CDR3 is CASSVAAGKTYEQYF. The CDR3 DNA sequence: TGTGCCAGCAGCGTAGCTGCGGGAAAAACCTACGAGCAGTACTTC.

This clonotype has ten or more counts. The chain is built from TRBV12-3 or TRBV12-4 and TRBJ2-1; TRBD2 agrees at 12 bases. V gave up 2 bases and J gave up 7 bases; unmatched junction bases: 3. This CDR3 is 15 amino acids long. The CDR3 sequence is CASSLLGLAGNEQFF. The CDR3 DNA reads TGTGCCAGCAGTTTACTCGGACTAGCGGGAAATGAGCAGTTCTTC.

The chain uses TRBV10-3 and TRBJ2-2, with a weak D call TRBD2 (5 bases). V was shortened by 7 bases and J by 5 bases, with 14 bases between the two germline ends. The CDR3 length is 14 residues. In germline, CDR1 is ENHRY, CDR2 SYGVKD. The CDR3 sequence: CAIKETERTGELFF. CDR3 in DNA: TGTGCCATCAAAGAGACCGAGCGGACCGGGGAGCTGTTTTTT.

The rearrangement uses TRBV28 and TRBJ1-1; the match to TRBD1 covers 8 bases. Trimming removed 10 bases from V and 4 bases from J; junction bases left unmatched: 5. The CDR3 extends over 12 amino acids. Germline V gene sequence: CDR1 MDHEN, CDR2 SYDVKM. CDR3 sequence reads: CATNDRGTEAFF. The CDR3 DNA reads TGTGCCACTAACGACAGGGGCACTGAAGCTTTCTTT.

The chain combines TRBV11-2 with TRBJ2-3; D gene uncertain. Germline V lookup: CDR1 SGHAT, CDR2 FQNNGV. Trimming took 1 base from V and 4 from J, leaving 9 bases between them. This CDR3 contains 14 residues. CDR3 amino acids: CASSLATFADTQYF. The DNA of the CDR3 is TGTGCCAGCAGCTTAGCCACGTTCGCAGATACGCAGTATTTT.

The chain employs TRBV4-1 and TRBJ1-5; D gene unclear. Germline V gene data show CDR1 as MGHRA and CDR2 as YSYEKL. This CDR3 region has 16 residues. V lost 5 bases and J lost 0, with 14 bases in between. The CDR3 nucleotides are TGCGCCAGCAGCAGGATGTTTTCCGATAGCAATCAGCCCCAGCATTTT. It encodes CASSRMFSDSNQPQHF.

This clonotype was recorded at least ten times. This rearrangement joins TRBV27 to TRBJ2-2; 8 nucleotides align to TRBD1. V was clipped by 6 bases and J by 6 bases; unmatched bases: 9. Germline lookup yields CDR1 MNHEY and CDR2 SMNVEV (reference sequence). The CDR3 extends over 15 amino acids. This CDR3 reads CASRNQGAGPGELFF. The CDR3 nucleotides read TGTGCCAGCAGAAACCAGGGGGCCGGTCCCGGGGAGCTGTTTTTT.

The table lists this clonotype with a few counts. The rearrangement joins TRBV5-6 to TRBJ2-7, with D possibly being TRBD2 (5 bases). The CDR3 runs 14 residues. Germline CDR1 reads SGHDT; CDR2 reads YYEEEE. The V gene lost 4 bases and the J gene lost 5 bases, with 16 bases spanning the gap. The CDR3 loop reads CASSHIEGSHEQYV. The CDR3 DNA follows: TGTGCCAGCAGCCATATTGAGGGAAGCCACGAGCAGTACGTC.

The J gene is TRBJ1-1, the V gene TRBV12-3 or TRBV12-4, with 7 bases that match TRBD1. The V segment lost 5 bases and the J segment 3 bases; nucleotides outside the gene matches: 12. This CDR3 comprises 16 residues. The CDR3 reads CASSPHRGGKDTEAFF. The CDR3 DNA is TGTGCCAGCAGTCCCCACAGGGGTGGGAAGGACACTGAAGCTTTCTTT.

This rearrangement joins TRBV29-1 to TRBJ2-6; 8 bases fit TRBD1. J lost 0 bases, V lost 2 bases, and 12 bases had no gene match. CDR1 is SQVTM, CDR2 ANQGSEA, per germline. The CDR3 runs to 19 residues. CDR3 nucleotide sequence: TGCAGCGTTGAAAAAGGGCAGGGGGCTTTCGTCTCTGGGGCCAACGTCCTGACTTTC. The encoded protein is CSVEKGQGAFVSGANVLTF.

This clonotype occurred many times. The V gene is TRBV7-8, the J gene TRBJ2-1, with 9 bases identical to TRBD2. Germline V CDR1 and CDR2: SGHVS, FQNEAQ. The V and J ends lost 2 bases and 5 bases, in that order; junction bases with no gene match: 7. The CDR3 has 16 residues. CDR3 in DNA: TGTGCCAGCAGCTTAATCATATCTAGCGGGGACAATGAGCAGTTCTTC. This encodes CASSLIISSGDNEQFF. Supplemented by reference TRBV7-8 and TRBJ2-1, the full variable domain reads GAGVSQSPRYKVAKRGQDVALRCDPISGHVSLFWYQQALGQGPEFLTYFQNEAQLDKSGLPSDRFFAERPEGSVSTLKIQRTQQEDSAVYLCASSLIISSGDNEQFFGPGTRLTVL.

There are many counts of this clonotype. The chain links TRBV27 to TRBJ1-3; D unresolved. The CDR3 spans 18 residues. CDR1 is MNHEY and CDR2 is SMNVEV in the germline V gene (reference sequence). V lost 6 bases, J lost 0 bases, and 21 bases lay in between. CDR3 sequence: CASSLDPAGPSSGNTIYF. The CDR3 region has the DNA TGTGCCAGCAGCTTAGACCCAGCCGGACCGAGCTCTGGAAACACCATATATTTT.

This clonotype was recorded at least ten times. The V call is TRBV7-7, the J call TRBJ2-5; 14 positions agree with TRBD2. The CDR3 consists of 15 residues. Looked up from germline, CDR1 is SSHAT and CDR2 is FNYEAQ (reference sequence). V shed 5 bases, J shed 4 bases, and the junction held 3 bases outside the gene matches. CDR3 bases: TGTGCCAGCAGCCACGGGACTAGCGGGGGAGAGACCCAGTACTTC. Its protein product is CASSHGTSGGETQYF. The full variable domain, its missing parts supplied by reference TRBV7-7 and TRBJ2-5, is GAGVSQSPRYKVTKRGQDVTLRCDPISSHATLYWYQQALGQGPEFLTYFNYEAQPDKSGLPSDRFSAERPEGSISTLTIQRTEQRDSAMYRCASSHGTSGGETQYFGPGTRLLVL.

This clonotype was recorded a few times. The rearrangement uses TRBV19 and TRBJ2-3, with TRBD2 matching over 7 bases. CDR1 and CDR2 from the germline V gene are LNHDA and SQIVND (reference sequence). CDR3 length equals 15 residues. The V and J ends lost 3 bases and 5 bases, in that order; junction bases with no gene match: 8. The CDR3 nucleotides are TGTGCCAGTAGTATCCCCCTCGCGGGGGAAGATACGCAGTATTTT. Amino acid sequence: CASSIPLAGEDTQYF.

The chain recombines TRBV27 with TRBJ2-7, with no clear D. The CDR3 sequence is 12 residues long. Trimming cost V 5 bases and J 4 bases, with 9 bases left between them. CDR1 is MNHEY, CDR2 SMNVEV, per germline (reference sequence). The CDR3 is CASSPRRYEQYV. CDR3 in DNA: TGTGCCAGCAGTCCCCGGCGATACGAGCAGTACGTC.